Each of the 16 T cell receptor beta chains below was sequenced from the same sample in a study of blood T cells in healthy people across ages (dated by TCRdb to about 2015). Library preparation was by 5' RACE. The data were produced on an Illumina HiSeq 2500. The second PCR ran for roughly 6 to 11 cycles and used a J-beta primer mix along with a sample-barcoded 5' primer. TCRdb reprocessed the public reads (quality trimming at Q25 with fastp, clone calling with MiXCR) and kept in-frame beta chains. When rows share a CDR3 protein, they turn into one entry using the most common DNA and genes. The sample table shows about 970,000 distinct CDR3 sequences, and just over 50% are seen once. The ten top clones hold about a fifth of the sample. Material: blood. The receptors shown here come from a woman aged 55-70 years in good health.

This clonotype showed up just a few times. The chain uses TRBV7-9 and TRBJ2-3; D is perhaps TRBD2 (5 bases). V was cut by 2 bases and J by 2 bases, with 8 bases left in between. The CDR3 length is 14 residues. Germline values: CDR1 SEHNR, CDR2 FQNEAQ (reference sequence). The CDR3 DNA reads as TGTGCCAGCAGCTTATCCGGGGTCACAGATACGCAGTATTTT. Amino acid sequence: CASSLSGVTDTQYF.

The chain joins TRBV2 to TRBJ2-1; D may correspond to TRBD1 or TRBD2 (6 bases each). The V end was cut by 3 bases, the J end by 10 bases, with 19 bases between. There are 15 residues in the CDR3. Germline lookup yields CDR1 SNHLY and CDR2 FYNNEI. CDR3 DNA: TGTGCCAGCAGTGATTTAGGGTCGGGGGCTTACGAGCAGTTCTTC. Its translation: CASSDLGSGAYEQFF.

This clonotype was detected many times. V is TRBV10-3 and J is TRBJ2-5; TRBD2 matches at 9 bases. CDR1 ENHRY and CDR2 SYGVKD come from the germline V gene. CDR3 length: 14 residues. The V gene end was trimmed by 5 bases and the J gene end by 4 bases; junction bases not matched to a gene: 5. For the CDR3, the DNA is TGTGCCATCAGTCCTAGCGGGATAGGAGAGACCCAGTACTTC. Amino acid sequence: CAISPSGIGETQYF.

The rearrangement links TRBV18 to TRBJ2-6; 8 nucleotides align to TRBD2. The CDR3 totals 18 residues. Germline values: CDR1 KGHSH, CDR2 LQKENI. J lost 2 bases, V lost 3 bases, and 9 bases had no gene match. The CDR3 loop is CASSPDLAGGAGANVLTF. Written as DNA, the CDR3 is TGTGCCAGCTCACCCGACTTGGCGGGAGGTGCTGGGGCCAACGTCCTGACTTTC.

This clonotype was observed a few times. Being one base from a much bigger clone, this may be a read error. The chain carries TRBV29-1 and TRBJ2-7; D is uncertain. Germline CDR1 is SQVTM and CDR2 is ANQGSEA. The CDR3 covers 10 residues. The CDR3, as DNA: TGCGGCGTTGGTAGCTACGAGCAGTACTTC. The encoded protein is CGVGSYEQYF.

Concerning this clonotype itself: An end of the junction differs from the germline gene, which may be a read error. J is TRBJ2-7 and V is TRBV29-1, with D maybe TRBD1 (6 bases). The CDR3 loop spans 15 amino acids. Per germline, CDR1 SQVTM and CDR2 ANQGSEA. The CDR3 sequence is CSVEDSGRGTYGQYF. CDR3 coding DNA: TGCAGCGTTGAAGATAGTGGTAGGGGGACCTACGGGCAGTACTTC.

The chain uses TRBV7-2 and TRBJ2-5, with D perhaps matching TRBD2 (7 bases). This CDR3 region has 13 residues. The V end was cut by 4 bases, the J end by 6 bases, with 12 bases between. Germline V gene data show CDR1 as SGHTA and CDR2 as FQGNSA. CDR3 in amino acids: CASSSRGGQTQYF. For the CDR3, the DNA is TGTGCCAGCAGCTCGAGGGGGGGCCAGACCCAGTACTTC.

The DNA of the CDR3 is TGCAGTGCTAGAGATCCTTGGGTAGCGGGAGTGTCTGAGCAGTTCTTC. Translated: CSARDPWVAGVSEQFF. The chain has TRBV20-1 and TRBJ2-1; 9 bases match TRBD2. In germline, CDR1 is DFQATT, CDR2 SNEGSKA (reference sequence). The CDR3 contains 16 residues. The V gene end was trimmed by 0 bases and the J gene end by 9 bases; junction bases not matched to a gene: 12.

CDR3 in DNA: TGTGCCAGCAGCAAAGTTCCGACTGCCGCCTACGAGCAGTACTTC. It codes for CASSKVPTAAYEQYF. V is TRBV7-8 and J is TRBJ2-7, with D unresolved. The length of the CDR3 is 15 residues. Germline assignment: CDR1 SGHVS and CDR2 FQNEAQ. Deletions cut 5 bases from V and 2 bases from J, with 16 bases between.

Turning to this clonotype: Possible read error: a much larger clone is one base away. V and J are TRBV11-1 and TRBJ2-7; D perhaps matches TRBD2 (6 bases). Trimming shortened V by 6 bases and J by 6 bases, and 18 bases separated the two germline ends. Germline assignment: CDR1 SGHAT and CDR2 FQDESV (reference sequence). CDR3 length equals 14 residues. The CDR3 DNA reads TGTGCCAGCAGGATTTTGAGCGGGCAGCTCGAGCAGTACTTC. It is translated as CASRILSGQLEQYF.

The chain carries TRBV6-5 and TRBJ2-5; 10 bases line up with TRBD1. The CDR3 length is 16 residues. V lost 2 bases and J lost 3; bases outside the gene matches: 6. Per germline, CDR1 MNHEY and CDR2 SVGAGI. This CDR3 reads CASSYTWTGGEETQYF. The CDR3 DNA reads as TGTGCCAGCAGTTACACCTGGACAGGGGGAGAAGAGACCCAGTACTTC.

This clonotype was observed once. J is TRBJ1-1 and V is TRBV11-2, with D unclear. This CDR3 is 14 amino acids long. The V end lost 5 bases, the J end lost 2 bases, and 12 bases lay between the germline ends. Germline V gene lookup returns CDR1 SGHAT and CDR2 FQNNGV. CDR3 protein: CASSPRSANTEAFF. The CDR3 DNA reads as TGTGCCAGCAGCCCCAGGTCGGCCAACACTGAAGCTTTCTTT.

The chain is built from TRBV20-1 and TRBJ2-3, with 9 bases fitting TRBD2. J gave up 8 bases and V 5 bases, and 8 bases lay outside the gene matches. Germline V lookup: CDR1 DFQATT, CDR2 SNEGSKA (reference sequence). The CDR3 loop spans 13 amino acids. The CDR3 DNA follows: TGCAGTGCTGGTAGCGGGAGAGCGGGTACGCAGTATTTT. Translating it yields CSAGSGRAGTQYF.

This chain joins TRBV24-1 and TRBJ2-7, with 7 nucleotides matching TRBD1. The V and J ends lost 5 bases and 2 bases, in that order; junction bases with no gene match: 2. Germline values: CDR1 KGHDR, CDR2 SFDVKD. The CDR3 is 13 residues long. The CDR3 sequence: CATSGDSTYEQYF. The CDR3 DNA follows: TGTGCCACCAGTGGGGACAGTACCTACGAGCAGTACTTC.

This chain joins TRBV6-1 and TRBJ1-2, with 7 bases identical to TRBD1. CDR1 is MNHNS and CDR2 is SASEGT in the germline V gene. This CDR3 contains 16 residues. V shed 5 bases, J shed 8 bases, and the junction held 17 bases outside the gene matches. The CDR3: CASSSGQALLGYGYTF. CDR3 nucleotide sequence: TGTGCCAGCAGTTCTGGACAGGCCCTATTAGGCTACGGCTACACCTTC.

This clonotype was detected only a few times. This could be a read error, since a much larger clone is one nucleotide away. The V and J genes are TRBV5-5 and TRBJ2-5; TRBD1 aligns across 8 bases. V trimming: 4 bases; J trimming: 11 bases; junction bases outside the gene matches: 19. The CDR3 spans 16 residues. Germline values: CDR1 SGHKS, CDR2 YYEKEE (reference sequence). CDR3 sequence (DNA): TGTGCCAGCAGCATGTTTTCCGGACAGGGAAGCAATGAGCAGTACTTC. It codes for CASSMFSGQGSNEQYF.